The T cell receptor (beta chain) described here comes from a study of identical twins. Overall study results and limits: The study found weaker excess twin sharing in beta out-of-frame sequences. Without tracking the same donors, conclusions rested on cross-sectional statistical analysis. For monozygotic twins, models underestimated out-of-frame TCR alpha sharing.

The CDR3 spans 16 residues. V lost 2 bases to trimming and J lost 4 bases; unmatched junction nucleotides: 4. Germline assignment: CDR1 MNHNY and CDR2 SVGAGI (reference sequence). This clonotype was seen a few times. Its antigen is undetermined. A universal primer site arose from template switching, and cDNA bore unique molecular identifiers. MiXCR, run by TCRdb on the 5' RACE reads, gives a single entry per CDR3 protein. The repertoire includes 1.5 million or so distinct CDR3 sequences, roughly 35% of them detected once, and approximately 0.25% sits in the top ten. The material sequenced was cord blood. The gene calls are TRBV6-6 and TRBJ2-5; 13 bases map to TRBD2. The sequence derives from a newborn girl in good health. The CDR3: CASSYPTSGGLETQYF. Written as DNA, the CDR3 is TGTGCCAGCAGTTACCCGACTAGCGGGGGGCTAGAGACCCAGTACTTC.